The 25 T cell receptor beta chains below were found in one sample sequenced in a study of T-cell reconstitution after alpha-beta-depleted transplantation in children. Unique molecular identifiers were built into the TCRbeta library. TCRdb re-called the PCR reads through MiXCR, storing one row per CDR3 protein. The sample carries 550,000 to 800,000 distinct CDR3 sequences, about 12% recorded once. Sequenced material: PBMCs, taken before TCRalphabeta/CD19-depleted stem cell transplant. These receptors all come from a girl aged 2-15 years with congenital amegakaryocytic thrombocytopenia, due to receive a stem cell transplant.

The sample holds a few counts of this clonotype. V gene TRBV5-1 combines with J gene TRBJ1-2, with D possibly matching TRBD1 (5 bases). The CDR3 consists of 14 residues. The germline gives CDR1 SGHRS, CDR2 YFSETQ. V was cut by 4 bases and J by 3 bases, with 13 bases left in between. CDR3 sequence reads: CASSTDRNYYGYTF. The CDR3 DNA is TGCGCCAGCAGCACTGACAGAAACTACTATGGCTACACCTTC.

The rearrangement uses TRBV12-3 or TRBV12-4 and TRBJ2-2; no clear D gene. Trimming shortened V by 11 bases and J by 3 bases, and 13 bases separated the two germline ends. This CDR3 region has 13 residues. The CDR3 is CAGASPHTGELFF. The CDR3 DNA follows: TGTGCCGGCGCAAGCCCCCACACCGGGGAGCTGTTTTTT.

This clonotype was seen more than once but under ten times. The chain couples TRBV20-1 to TRBJ2-2; the D gene is possibly TRBD1 (6 bases). The CDR3 runs to 15 residues. Germline CDR1 reads DFQATT; CDR2 reads SNEGSKA (reference sequence). The V gene lost 4 bases and the J gene lost 3 bases, with 15 bases spanning the gap. This CDR3 is CSAIPVGAYTGELFF. CDR3 DNA: TGCAGTGCTATCCCAGTGGGGGCATACACCGGGGAGCTGTTTTTT.

The chain carries TRBV5-4 and TRBJ2-5; D unclear. Trimming removed 7 bases at V and 5 bases at J, with 12 bases between. The CDR3 extends over 12 amino acids. Germline V CDR1 and CDR2: SGHNT, YYREEE (reference sequence). CDR3: CASAWQGETQYF. Here the CDR3 DNA reads TGTGCCAGCGCCTGGCAAGGGGAGACCCAGTACTTC.

This clonotype was seen at least ten times. The chain recombines TRBV7-6 with TRBJ2-1, with a possible D match to TRBD2 (5 bases). Trimming pared 4 bases from V and 5 bases from J, leaving 12 bases between. The CDR3 is made up of 14 amino acids. The germline V gene encodes CDR1 SGHVS and CDR2 FNYEAQ. DNA for the CDR3: TGTGCCAGCAGCTCCCGATTAGCGAACAATGAGCAGTTCTTC. Protein: CASSSRLANNEQFF.

The gene calls are TRBV15 and TRBJ2-2; D is ambiguous. Germline V gene sequence: CDR1 LNHNV, CDR2 YYDKDF (reference sequence). The germline V and J ends were trimmed by 8 bases and 8 bases, with 9 bases remaining between them. The CDR3 totals 11 residues. The CDR3 protein is CATGVGGELFF. The DNA of the CDR3 is TGTGCCACCGGGGTTGGTGGGGAGCTGTTTTTT.

This clonotype was recorded a few times. The chain carries TRBV21-1 and TRBJ1-6. TRBV21-1 is classified as a pseudogene. CDR3 size: 12 residues. CDR3 in amino acids: CASSLERAPLHF. The DNA for the CDR3 is TGTGCCAGCAGCCTCGAGAGGGCCCCCCTCCACTTT.

The chain recombines TRBV12-3 or TRBV12-4 with TRBJ2-6, with 12 bases matching TRBD2. The length of the CDR3 is 17 residues. Trimming cost V 10 bases and J 1 base; bases outside gene matches: 8. The CDR3 DNA is TGTGCCACCGTCCTGACTAGCGGGAGATCTGGGGCCAACGTCCTGACTTTC. Translation: CATVLTSGRSGANVLTF.

This clonotype was seen only a few times. The chain combines TRBV5-1 with TRBJ2-1; TRBD2 matches at 12 bases. CDR1 SGHRS and CDR2 YFSETQ come from the germline V gene. Trimming removed 0 bases from V and 6 bases from J; junction bases left unmatched: 4. The CDR3 loop spans 16 amino acids. The CDR3 region has the DNA TGCGCCAGCAGCTTGGGGACTAGCGGGACTGGCAATGAGCAGTTCTTC. Protein product: CASSLGTSGTGNEQFF. The full variable domain, with the rest looked up from reference TRBV5-1 and TRBJ2-1, is KAGVTQTPRYLIKTRGQQVTLSCSPISGHRSVSWYQQTPGQGLQFLFEYFSETQRNKGNFPGRFSGRQFSNSRSEMNVSTLELGDSALYLCASSLGTSGTGNEQFFGPGTRLTVL.

The table lists this clonotype with many counts. The rearrangement uses TRBV10-3 and TRBJ2-3; no definite D call. The germline V and J ends were trimmed by 6 bases and 1 base, with 8 bases remaining between them. The CDR3 runs to 13 residues. Germline CDR1 is ENHRY and CDR2 is SYGVKD. Here the CDR3 reads CAIRGLGTDTQYF. The CDR3 nucleotides read TGTGCCATCAGGGGCTTGGGCACAGATACGCAGTATTTT.

Many counts were recorded for this clonotype. The V and J genes are TRBV5-1 and TRBJ1-1; TRBD1 might be the D (5 bases). The CDR3 covers 12 residues. The V end lost 9 bases, the J end lost 10 bases, and 19 bases lay between the germline ends. CDR1 is SGHRS and CDR2 is YFSETQ in the germline V gene. The CDR3 sequence is CATPLWWGRAFF. CDR3 in DNA: TGCGCCACCCCCCTTTGGTGGGGCAGAGCTTTCTTT.

Ten or more counts support this clonotype. DNA for the CDR3: TGTGCCAGCAGCCAATGGGGACAGGGTGGCACAGATACGCAGTATTTT. Protein product: CASSQWGQGGTDTQYF. The chain uses TRBV4-2 and TRBJ2-3, with 9 bases lining up with TRBD1. Trimming cost V 2 bases and J 1 base; bases outside gene matches: 4. The germline CDR1 and CDR2 sequences are LGHNA and YNFKEQ. This CDR3 has 16 amino acids.

This clonotype was recorded many times. The chain recombines TRBV5-1 with TRBJ1-4; D remains ambiguous. Germline V gene lookup returns CDR1 SGHRS and CDR2 YFSETQ. The ends were cut back, 3 bases at V and 4 bases at J, with 16 bases in the middle. The CDR3 is 16 residues long. The CDR3 nucleotides are TGCGCCAGCAGCTCATCCGTAAGGAGGTATAATGAAAAACTGTTTTTT. It yields the protein CASSSSVRRYNEKLFF.

This clonotype was counted between two and nine times. This chain joins TRBV15 and TRBJ2-1; no clear D. V was trimmed by 3 bases and J by 4 bases, leaving 1 base between them. Germline CDR1 and CDR2: LNHNV and YYDKDF (reference sequence). The CDR3 is 11 amino acids. The CDR3 reads CATSRYNEQFF. CDR3 nucleotide sequence: TGTGCCACCAGCAGGTACAATGAGCAGTTCTTC.

This clonotype was recorded many times. V and J are TRBV10-3 and TRBJ2-7; TRBD2 might be the D (6 bases). This CDR3 has 13 residues. The V end lost 0 bases, the J end lost 7 bases, and 10 bases lay between the germline ends. Germline V gene lookup returns CDR1 ENHRY and CDR2 SYGVKD. CDR3 DNA sequence: TGTGCCATCAGTGAGTCCCGGGAGCGGGAGCAGTACTTC. Its translation is CAISESREREQYF.

This clonotype was picked up many times. V and J are TRBV10-3 and TRBJ1-5; 11 nucleotides agree with TRBD1. CDR1 is ENHRY and CDR2 is SYGVKD in the germline V gene. V gave up 1 base and J gave up 5 bases; unmatched junction bases: 7. The CDR3 has 17 amino acids. CDR3 DNA sequence: TGTGCCATCAGTGAGTTCGGCGGGACAGGGGGGGATCAGCCCCAGCATTTT. Its translation is CAISEFGGTGGDQPQHF.

At least ten counts were recorded for this clonotype. The chain combines TRBV5-5 with TRBJ1-1, with D uncertain. Germline CDR1 and CDR2: SGHKS and YYEKEE (reference sequence). The CDR3 sequence is 14 residues long. V lost 0 bases and J lost 4, with 10 bases in between. The CDR3 region is CASSLGHHLTEAFF. The CDR3 bases are TGTGCCAGCAGCTTGGGACATCATCTCACTGAAGCTTTCTTT.

This clonotype was counted only a few times. The chain uses TRBV28 and TRBJ2-7, with D perhaps TRBD1 (6 bases). CDR3 length: 14 residues. Between the trimmed V and J ends, which lost 7 bases and 1 base, there was a span of 14 bases. Germline V gene sequence: CDR1 MDHEN, CDR2 SYDVKM. This CDR3 is CASNHQRGSYEQYF. The CDR3 DNA is TGTGCCAGCAACCATCAAAGGGGGTCCTACGAGCAGTACTTC.

This clonotype was counted a few times. This chain uses TRBV14 with TRBJ2-5; D perhaps matches TRBD2 (6 bases). V was cut by 1 base and J by 1 base, with 10 bases left in between. The CDR3 extends over 15 amino acids. CDR1 is SGHDN and CDR2 is FVKESK in the germline V gene. The CDR3 sequence is CASSQGPSAQETQYF. For the CDR3, the DNA is TGTGCCAGCAGCCAAGGACCTAGCGCCCAAGAGACCCAGTACTTC.

V is TRBV6-1 and J is TRBJ2-3; 8 nucleotides match TRBD2. Germline values: CDR1 MNHNS, CDR2 SASEGT. The V gene end was trimmed by 7 bases and the J gene end by 0 bases; junction bases not matched to a gene: 9. The CDR3 totals 16 residues. CDR3 sequence (DNA): TGTGCCAGCACCAAAGGACTAGCTGCTAGCACAGATACGCAGTATTTT. Its protein product is CASTKGLAASTDTQYF.

This clonotype has ten or more counts. The CDR3 region is CASSLIRAGKTGELFF. As DNA, the CDR3 is TGTGCCAGCAGCTTAATCAGGGCGGGAAAAACCGGGGAGCTGTTTTTT. The genes are TRBV7-9 and TRBJ2-2; perhaps TRBD2 as D (6 bases). The germline V and J ends were trimmed by 2 bases and 5 bases, with 15 bases remaining between them. Germline V gene lookup returns CDR1 SEHNR and CDR2 FQNEAQ (reference sequence). This CDR3 spans 16 amino acids.

The rearrangement links TRBV5-1 to TRBJ1-6; D is unresolved. CDR3 length equals 15 residues. Germline V gene lookup returns CDR1 SGHRS and CDR2 YFSETQ. V was trimmed by 0 bases and J by 5 bases, leaving 9 bases between them. DNA of the CDR3: TGCGCCAGCAGCTTGGAAGGGTCTCATAATTCACCCCTCCACTTT. Translated: CASSLEGSHNSPLHF. Full variable domain (missing parts from reference TRBV5-1 and TRBJ1-6): KAGVTQTPRYLIKTRGQQVTLSCSPISGHRSVSWYQQTPGQGLQFLFEYFSETQRNKGNFPGRFSGRQFSNSRSEMNVSTLELGDSALYLCASSLEGSHNSPLHFGNGTRLTVT.

The sample holds many counts of this clonotype. The rearrangement uses TRBV6-4 and TRBJ2-1; 10 bases align to TRBD1. V dropped 5 bases and J dropped 8; count of bases not matched to a gene: 6. The CDR3 runs 14 residues. Looked up from germline, CDR1 is MRHNA and CDR2 is SNTAGT. The CDR3 nucleotides are TGTGCCAGCAGTCGGACAGGGGGGAACGATGAGCAGTTCTTC. It yields the protein CASSRTGGNDEQFF.

This clonotype was observed at least ten times. This rearrangement joins TRBV12-3 or TRBV12-4 to TRBJ2-2; D gene ambiguous. The CDR3 is made up of 14 amino acids. The ends were cut back, 3 bases at V and 3 bases at J, with 8 bases in the middle. CDR3 loop: CASSLVQYTGELFF. CDR3 in DNA: TGTGCCAGCAGTTTGGTTCAGTACACCGGGGAGCTGTTTTTT.

This clonotype was seen only a few times. The rearrangement links TRBV5-1 to TRBJ2-6; D not certain. CDR1 is SGHRS and CDR2 is YFSETQ in the germline V gene. The CDR3 covers 16 residues. With 6 bases removed from V and 0 bases from J, the gap between germline ends came to 13 bases. CDR3 residues: CASTDRPNSGANVLTF. Written as DNA, the CDR3 is TGCGCCAGCACCGATCGGCCGAACTCTGGGGCCAACGTCCTGACTTTC. The whole variable domain, filled in from reference TRBV5-1 and TRBJ2-6, reads KAGVTQTPRYLIKTRGQQVTLSCSPISGHRSVSWYQQTPGQGLQFLFEYFSETQRNKGNFPGRFSGRQFSNSRSEMNVSTLELGDSALYLCASTDRPNSGANVLTFGAGSRLTVL.